This entry lists 27 T cell receptor beta chains sequenced from one sample in a study of shared clonotypes between healthy human individuals. Method: immunoSEQ multiplex PCR; TCRdb's copy keeps in-frame clones and lacks some. Of about 300,000 clones in the sample, approximately 79% are singletons; the top ten hold approximately 10%. Sequencing was performed on memory CD4+ T cells sorted from blood. Subset of the sample: CD45RA-negative fraction. These receptors were obtained from a man under 40 in good health.

The V and J genes are TRBV27 and TRBJ2-3; 11 bases line up with TRBD1. This CDR3 contains 17 residues. Unmatched junction bases numbered 7, after V lost 5 bases and J lost 0 bases. In germline, CDR1 is MNHEY, CDR2 SMNVEV (reference sequence). In nucleotides, the CDR3 is TGTGCCAGCAGTGTCTCCGGGACAGGGGGAAGCACAGATACGCAGTATTTT. This translates into CASSVSGTGGSTDTQYF.

This chain connects TRBV7-9 to TRBJ2-6; D is perhaps TRBD1 (6 bases). Germline CDR1 SEHNR, CDR2 FQNEAQ (reference sequence). The length of the CDR3 is 19 residues. V was trimmed by 4 bases and J by 0 bases, leaving 19 bases between them. CDR3 residues: CASSSRYPGQPSGANVLTF. CDR3 nucleotides: TGTGCCAGCAGCTCCCGCTATCCAGGACAGCCCTCTGGGGCCAACGTCCTGACTTTC.

The chain links TRBV19 to TRBJ2-5; 7 positions agree with TRBD1. Losses at the gene ends were 11 bases for V and 4 bases for J; bases not matched to a gene: 22. The CDR3 extends over 17 amino acids. CDR1 is LNHDA and CDR2 is SQIVND in the germline V gene (reference sequence). CDR3 region: CALKTDRTGQFLETQYF. The CDR3, as DNA: TGTGCCCTTAAAACGGACCGGACAGGTCAATTTTTAGAGACCCAGTACTTC.

This clone was counted a few times. The chain has TRBV19 and TRBJ1-4; D is perhaps TRBD1 (6 bases). In germline, CDR1 is LNHDA, CDR2 SQIVND (reference sequence). CDR3 length: 15 amino acids. Deletions cut 9 bases from V and 6 bases from J, with 20 bases between. In DNA form, the CDR3 reads TGTGCCAGCACACCGAGACCCCCAGGGGATGAAAAACTGTTTTTT. Its protein is CASTPRPPGDEKLFF.

This clone was picked up a small number of times. This rearrangement joins TRBV28 to TRBJ2-1; the match to TRBD2 covers 8 bases. Trimming at V came to 7 bases and at J to 4 bases, leaving 12 bases not matched to a gene. From germline, CDR1 is MDHEN and CDR2 SYDVKM. The CDR3 loop spans 16 amino acids. The CDR3: CASTSRGGRLYNEQFF. The CDR3 region has the DNA TGTGCCAGCACCTCACGCGGCGGGAGGCTATACAATGAGCAGTTCTTC.

This clone was observed once. The chain recombines TRBV19 with TRBJ2-7; D is ambiguous. The CDR3 consists of 14 residues. V lost 6 bases, J lost 0 bases, and 12 bases lay in between. Germline CDR1 and CDR2: LNHDA and SQIVND (reference sequence). CDR3 in DNA: TGTGCCAGTAGATTCGACCCCAGCTCCTACGAGCAGTACTTC. Translation: CASRFDPSSYEQYF.

The chain employs TRBV5-1 and TRBJ2-5; 7 nucleotides line up with TRBD2. Germline CDR1 is SGHRS and CDR2 is YFSETQ. There are 15 residues in the CDR3. The V gene end was trimmed by 6 bases and the J gene end by 5 bases; junction bases not matched to a gene: 13. This chain's CDR3 is CASIPNSGGGETQYF. The CDR3 region has the DNA TGCGCCAGCATACCCAACAGTGGGGGAGGGGAGACCCAGTACTTC.

The V and J genes are TRBV2 and TRBJ2-5, with D perhaps matching TRBD2 (5 bases). The CDR3 extends over 15 amino acids. Trimming stripped 3 bases from V and 2 bases from J, with 13 bases between. Germline V gene data show CDR1 as SNHLY and CDR2 as FYNNEI. CDR3 sequence reads: CASSERVVLQETQYF. The CDR3 coding sequence is TGTGCCAGCAGTGAGCGGGTAGTACTACAAGAGACCCAGTACTTC. The complete variable domain, with remaining parts taken from reference TRBV2 and TRBJ2-5, reads EPEVTQTPSHQVTQMGQEVILRCVPISNHLYFYWYRQILGQKVEFLVSFYNNEISEKSEIFDDQFSVERPDGSNFTLKIRSTKLEDSAMYFCASSERVVLQETQYFGPGTRLLVL.

Points on this clone: Within the sample, other DNA sequences also encode this same CDR3. The chain is built from TRBV19 and TRBJ1-2, with 8 bases that match TRBD1. This CDR3 comprises 15 residues. CDR1 is LNHDA, CDR2 SQIVND, per germline (reference sequence). V shed 3 bases and J 2 bases; nucleotides not matched to a gene: 5. CDR3 residues: CASSISGTGNYGYTF. CDR3 in DNA: TGTGCCAGTAGTATCTCCGGGACAGGAAACTATGGCTACACCTTC. Supplemented by reference TRBV19 and TRBJ1-2, the full variable domain reads DGGITQSPKYLFRKEGQNVTLSCEQNLNHDAMYWYRQDPGQGLRLIYYSQIVNDFQKGDIAEGYSVSREKKESFPLTVTSAQKNPTAFYLCASSISGTGNYGYTFGSGTRLTVV.

The gene calls are TRBV5-6 and TRBJ2-7; D gene unclear. The CDR3 totals 15 residues. The V end lost 1 base, the J end lost 6 bases, and 17 bases lay between the germline ends. Germline lookup yields CDR1 SGHDT and CDR2 YYEEEE. CDR3 nucleotides: TGTGCCAGCAGCTTGAGCTTTGGGATTCCGTCCGAGCAGTACTTC. Translated, it gives CASSLSFGIPSEQYF.

J is TRBJ1-5 and V is TRBV2; D remains ambiguous. With 8 bases removed from V and 2 bases from J, the gap between germline ends came to 10 bases. The germline V gene encodes CDR1 SNHLY and CDR2 FYNNEI. The CDR3 has 13 residues. CDR3 region: CASGWVGNQPQHF. In DNA, the CDR3 is TGTGCCAGCGGGTGGGTAGGCAATCAGCCCCAGCATTTT. Drawing the rest from reference TRBV2 and TRBJ1-5, the complete variable domain is EPEVTQTPSHQVTQMGQEVILRCVPISNHLYFYWYRQILGQKVEFLVSFYNNEISEKSEIFDDQFSVERPDGSNFTLKIRSTKLEDSAMYFCASGWVGNQPQHFGDGTRLSIL.

This clone was counted only a few times. This sequence may be a read error, since a much larger clone differs from it by one base. The J gene is TRBJ1-2, the V gene TRBV5-6, with TRBD1 matching 7 bases. The CDR3 sequence is 13 residues long. Germline CDR1 and CDR2: SGHDT and YYEEEE. Trimming at V came to 5 bases and at J to 0 bases, leaving 1 base not matched to a gene. The CDR3 protein is CASRQGANYGYTF. CDR3 in DNA: TGTGCCAGCAGGCAGGGGGCTAACTATGGCTACACCTTC.

In this sample, this clone turned up once. The V gene is TRBV19, the J gene TRBJ2-7, with 13 bases fitting TRBD2. The CDR3 has 15 residues. The V segment lost 3 bases and the J segment 4 bases; nucleotides outside the gene matches: 3. The V gene's germline CDR1 is LNHDA and CDR2 SQIVND (reference sequence). This CDR3 is CASSMTSGRNYEQYF. The CDR3 DNA sequence: TGTGCCAGTAGTATGACTAGCGGGAGGAATTACGAGCAGTACTTC.

The chain recombines TRBV6-1 with TRBJ2-7; 9 bases line up with TRBD1. Trimming cost V 6 bases and J 9 bases; bases outside gene matches: 12. This CDR3 spans 14 amino acids. The germline V gene has CDR1 MNHNS and CDR2 SASEGT. The CDR3 loop is CASRNTGTGFGQYF. The CDR3 DNA is TGTGCCAGCAGAAATACCGGGACAGGGTTCGGGCAGTACTTC.

The V gene is TRBV7-2, the J gene TRBJ2-1; 7 bases map to TRBD2. The CDR3 runs to 16 residues. Germline CDR1 is SGHTA and CDR2 is FQGNSA. Trimming removed 0 bases from V and 5 bases from J; junction bases left unmatched: 7. The CDR3 DNA reads as TGTGCCAGCAGCTTAGCGGCATCGGGAGGCCACAATGAGCAGTTCTTC. It specifies CASSLAASGGHNEQFF. Looking up the rest from reference TRBV7-2 and TRBJ2-1 gives the full variable domain: GAGVSQSPSNKVTEKGKDVELRCDPISGHTALYWYRQSLGQGLEFLIYFQGNSAPDKSGLPSDRFSAERTGGSVSTLTIQRTQQEDSAVYLCASSLAASGGHNEQFFGPGTRLTVL.

This clone is a singleton in its sample. V is TRBV10-2 and J is TRBJ1-5, with D tentatively TRBD1 (5 bases). CDR1 WSHSY and CDR2 SAAADI come from the germline V gene. This CDR3 region has 13 residues. Trimming took off 2 bases at V and 6 bases at J, with 8 bases between the two ends. CDR3 bases: TGCGCCAGCAGTGAGGCAGGGATTCAGCCCCAGCATTTT. As protein: CASSEAGIQPQHF.

In its sample, this clone was seen once. The chain links TRBV30 to TRBJ2-5; TRBD2 agrees at 9 bases. CDR3 length: 14 residues. V shed 0 bases, J shed 5 bases, and the junction held 4 bases outside the gene matches. Germline V CDR1 and CDR2: GTSNPN, SVGIG (reference sequence). The DNA for the CDR3 is TGTGCCTGGAGTGTAGGGACTAGCTCCGAGACCCAGTACTTC. Translated: CAWSVGTSSETQYF.

This clone was seen repeatedly, ten times or more. Here the CDR3 DNA reads TGTGCCAGCAGTTTATGGGCCACGGCCTATGGCTACACCTTC. Residues: CASSLWATAYGYTF. This chain links TRBV28 with TRBJ1-2; D not certain. The V and J ends lost 0 bases and 4 bases respectively, with 9 bases between them. Germline assignment: CDR1 MDHEN and CDR2 SYDVKM. The CDR3 totals 14 residues.

The rearrangement links TRBV7-8 to TRBJ2-7; tentative D call: TRBD2 (6 bases). The CDR3 covers 17 residues. V was pared by 3 bases and J by 7 bases, with 25 bases between. The germline CDR1 and CDR2 sequences are SGHVS and FQNEAQ. The CDR3 sequence is CASSFVDVRRGFGEQYF. In DNA, the CDR3 is TGTGCCAGCAGCTTCGTTGATGTACGGCGGGGATTCGGGGAGCAGTACTTC.

This clone was detected only once. V is TRBV7-9 and J is TRBJ2-3; weak D call: TRBD2 (5 bases). The CDR3 runs 15 residues. Per germline, CDR1 SEHNR and CDR2 FQNEAQ (reference sequence). The ends were cut back, 10 bases at V and 0 bases at J, with 17 bases in the middle. CDR3: CAIPDFPRSTDTQYF. The DNA for the CDR3 is TGTGCCATCCCGGACTTCCCGAGGAGCACAGATACGCAGTATTTT.

J is TRBJ2-7 and V is TRBV5-1; TRBD1 agrees at 8 bases. Germline trimming cut 5 bases from V and 3 bases from J; bases unmatched to any gene: 7. This CDR3 contains 14 residues. Germline V gene sequence: CDR1 SGHRS, CDR2 YFSETQ. CDR3 in amino acids: CASRGGQGGYEQYF. The DNA of the CDR3 is TGCGCCAGCAGGGGCGGACAGGGAGGCTACGAGCAGTACTTC. The full variable domain, with the rest looked up from reference TRBV5-1 and TRBJ2-7, is KAGVTQTPRYLIKTRGQQVTLSCSPISGHRSVSWYQQTPGQGLQFLFEYFSETQRNKGNFPGRFSGRQFSNSRSEMNVSTLELGDSALYLCASRGGQGGYEQYFGPGTRLTVT.

The rearrangement joins TRBV7-9 to TRBJ2-3; 7 positions agree with TRBD2. The CDR3 extends over 15 amino acids. Losses at the gene ends were 1 base for V and 5 bases for J; bases not matched to a gene: 6. Germline V CDR1 and CDR2: SEHNR, FQNEAQ (reference sequence). Here the CDR3 reads CASSLVAGVGDTQYF. The CDR3 DNA sequence: TGTGCCAGCAGCTTAGTGGCGGGAGTAGGAGATACGCAGTATTTT.

V is TRBV4-1 and J is TRBJ2-5; 8 bases line up with TRBD2. Per germline, CDR1 MGHRA and CDR2 YSYEKL. The CDR3 covers 14 residues. The junction had 3 bases not matched to a gene; V was cut back by 2 bases and J by 4 bases. The CDR3 reads CASSQFGLAETQYF. CDR3 nucleotides: TGCGCCAGCAGCCAATTTGGACTAGCAGAGACCCAGTACTTC.

The genes are TRBV10-1 and TRBJ1-1; 11 nucleotides agree with TRBD1. This CDR3 has 15 residues. Looked up from germline, CDR1 is WNHNN and CDR2 is SYGVQD (reference sequence). With V trimmed by 0 bases and J by 4 bases, 1 base remained unmatched. The CDR3 spells CASSESGTGGTEAFF. As DNA, the CDR3 is TGCGCCAGCAGTGAGTCGGGGACAGGGGGCACTGAAGCTTTCTTT.

The chain employs TRBV7-3 and TRBJ2-3, with no clear D. CDR1 is SGHTA and CDR2 is FQGTGA in the germline V gene. The CDR3 sequence is 15 residues long. V gave up 2 bases and J gave up 2 bases, with 11 bases separating them. The CDR3 DNA reads TGTGCCAGCAGCTTAGGGCAGGCCAACACAGATACGCAGTATTTT. Protein product: CASSLGQANTDTQYF.

The chain carries TRBV18 and TRBJ1-1; 7 positions match TRBD1. V trimming: 3 bases; J trimming: 2 bases; junction bases outside the gene matches: 6. Looked up from germline, CDR1 is KGHSH and CDR2 is LQKENI. CDR3 size: 15 residues. The CDR3 region is CASSPKTGPNTEAFF. CDR3 DNA: TGTGCCAGCTCACCCAAGACAGGGCCAAACACTGAAGCTTTCTTT.

The chain couples TRBV6-6 to TRBJ2-7, with no clear D. V lost 6 bases to trimming and J lost 3 bases, with 9 bases between them. The CDR3 is 12 amino acids. CDR1 and CDR2 (germline): MNHNY, SVGAGI (reference sequence). DNA for the CDR3: TGTGCCAGCAGCCGTGACAACTACGAGCAGTACTTC. Translating it yields CASSRDNYEQYF.